These T cell receptor beta chains were read from a single sample in a study of long-term antiretroviral therapy in people with HIV. Generated by immunoSEQ multiplex PCR, the TCRdb table keeps only in-frame clones and is missing some. This sample carries 20,000 to 30,000 clones, roughly 85% of them seen once, and the ten largest clones take about a tenth. The sample consisted of unsorted PBMCs, taken 1.2 years after starting antiretroviral therapy. These receptor sequences come from a woman aged 40 to 55 with HIV. The CDR3 runs from the conserved cysteine through the conserved F or W. Each record gives: clone size, J gene, D gene, V gene, CDR3 DNA, CDR3 protein. A D gene is named only where the DNA matches it firmly. Clone size appears in some rows only: once, few, many, or a class for an expanded clone.

clone_size: NA
j_call: TRBJ1-1
d_call: TRBD1
v_call: TRBV7-9
cdr3_nt: TGTGCCAGCAGCTTGACAGGGGAAGCTTTCTTT
cdr3_aa: CASSLTGEAFF

clone_size: NA
j_call: TRBJ2-4
d_call: NA
v_call: TRBV6-5
cdr3_nt: TGTGCCAGCAGCGGGGGACAGCTAGCCAAAAACATTCAGTACTTC
cdr3_aa: CASSGGQLAKNIQYF

clone_size: NA
j_call: TRBJ1-2
d_call: NA
v_call: TRBV5-1
cdr3_nt: TGCGCCAGCAGCTTGGCGCCTTCCTATGGCTACACCTTC
cdr3_aa: CASSLAPSYGYTF

clone_size: NA
j_call: TRBJ2-2
d_call: TRBD1
v_call: TRBV5-1
cdr3_nt: TGCGCCAGCAGCCAAACTGTGACAGGGCCTGGCACCGGGGAGCTGTTTTTT
cdr3_aa: CASSQTVTGPGTGELFF

clone_size: few
j_call: TRBJ2-6
d_call: TRBD1
v_call: TRBV19
cdr3_nt: TGTGCCAGTACTCCAACCACAGGGGCCGGGGCCAACGTCCTGACTTTC
cdr3_aa: CASTPTTGAGANVLTF

clone_size: NA
j_call: TRBJ2-5
d_call: NA
v_call: TRBV18
cdr3_nt: TGTGCCAGCTCACCGGTCCGGACAGCGGGGAAAGAGACCCAGTACTTC
cdr3_aa: CASSPVRTAGKETQYF

clone_size: NA
j_call: TRBJ2-2
d_call: NA
v_call: TRBV30
cdr3_nt: TGTGCCTGGGGTCCGTTTGGGGGACGGGCCGGGGAGCTGTTTTTT
cdr3_aa: CAWGPFGGRAGELFF

clone_size: NA
j_call: TRBJ2-7
d_call: TRBD2
v_call: TRBV27
cdr3_nt: TGTGCCAGCAGTTCGCCGGGACTAGCGGGATCACAAGAGCAGTACTTC
cdr3_aa: CASSSPGLAGSQEQYF

clone_size: NA
j_call: TRBJ1-2
d_call: TRBD1
v_call: TRBV7-9
cdr3_nt: TGTGCCAGCAGCACCGGGACAGGCTTCTATGGCTACACCTTC
cdr3_aa: CASSTGTGFYGYTF

clone_size: NA
j_call: TRBJ2-2
d_call: TRBD2
v_call: TRBV7-7
cdr3_nt: TGTGCCAGCAGCTTAACTCCTAGCGGGAGGCCCGGGGAGCTGTTTTTT
cdr3_aa: CASSLTPSGRPGELFF

clone_size: NA
j_call: TRBJ2-3
d_call: NA
v_call: TRBV5-6
cdr3_nt: TGTGCCAGCAGTTCGACAGGTTCCGATTTCGGTACGCAGTATTTT
cdr3_aa: CASSSTGSDFGTQYF

clone_size: NA
j_call: TRBJ2-7
d_call: NA
v_call: TRBV7-6
cdr3_nt: TGTGCCAGCAGCTTAGAGGGGCAGGGGTCCTACGAGCAGTACTTC
cdr3_aa: CASSLEGQGSYEQYF

clone_size: NA
j_call: TRBJ2-1
d_call: TRBD2
v_call: TRBV27
cdr3_nt: TGTGCCAGCAGTTCCGGACTAGCGCTGAATGAGCAGTTCTTC
cdr3_aa: CASSSGLALNEQFF

clone_size: NA
j_call: TRBJ2-2
d_call: NA
v_call: TRBV19
cdr3_nt: TGTGCCAGTAGTATAGGCCTGAACACCGGGGAGCTGTTTTTT
cdr3_aa: CASSIGLNTGELFF

clone_size: NA
j_call: TRBJ2-3
d_call: TRBD2
v_call: TRBV29-1
cdr3_nt: TGCAGCGCTCTTCTATTAGCGGGGGGGGGCACAGATACGCAGTATTTT
cdr3_aa: CSALLLAGGGTDTQYF

clone_size: NA
j_call: TRBJ1-2
d_call: NA
v_call: TRBV25-1
cdr3_nt: TGTGCCAGCACCCCTGGAGGGGGAAACTATGGCTACACCTTC
cdr3_aa: CASTPGGGNYGYTF

clone_size: NA
j_call: TRBJ1-1
d_call: NA
v_call: TRBV6-5
cdr3_nt: TGTGCCAGCAGTTACTCAAGCGCTTTAAACACTGAAGCTTTCTTT
cdr3_aa: CASSYSSALNTEAFF

clone_size: NA
j_call: TRBJ1-5
d_call: TRBD1
v_call: TRBV7-9
cdr3_nt: TGTGCCAGCAGCTTTACAGGGGCCCCAAATCAGCCCCAGCATTTT
cdr3_aa: CASSFTGAPNQPQHF

clone_size: NA
j_call: TRBJ1-2
d_call: NA
v_call: TRBV27
cdr3_nt: TGTGCCAGCAGCCGGACGGGGAACTATGGCTACACCTTC
cdr3_aa: CASSRTGNYGYTF

clone_size: NA
j_call: TRBJ1-4
d_call: NA
v_call: TRBV5-1
cdr3_nt: TGCGCCAGCAGCTTGCGGGGCTCGATTCAGGAAAAACTGTTTTTT
cdr3_aa: CASSLRGSIQEKLFF

clone_size: once
j_call: TRBJ2-2
d_call: NA
v_call: TRBV9
cdr3_nt: TGTGCCAGCAGCGTAGAGGTTCAGGCCGGGGAGCTGTTTTTT
cdr3_aa: CASSVEVQAGELFF

clone_size: NA
j_call: TRBJ2-7
d_call: TRBD1
v_call: TRBV7-9
cdr3_nt: TGTGCCAGCAGCCCCGCAGGGACAGCAAAATCCTACGAGCAGTACTTC
cdr3_aa: CASSPAGTAKSYEQYF

clone_size: NA
j_call: TRBJ1-5
d_call: NA
v_call: TRBV10-3
cdr3_nt: TGTGCCATCAGTGAGACGAGGGGGGATCAGCCCCAGCATTTT
cdr3_aa: CAISETRGDQPQHF

clone_size: few
j_call: TRBJ1-4
d_call: TRBD1
v_call: TRBV7-6
cdr3_nt: TGTGCCAGCAGTACCGACAGGGATGAAAAACTGTTTTTT
cdr3_aa: CASSTDRDEKLFF

clone_size: NA
j_call: TRBJ2-5
d_call: NA
v_call: TRBV7-6
cdr3_nt: TGTGCCAGCAGCTCAACCGGGTGGCAAGAGACCCAGTACTTC
cdr3_aa: CASSSTGWQETQYF

clone_size: NA
j_call: TRBJ1-1
d_call: NA
v_call: TRBV27
cdr3_nt: TGTGCCAGCAGTTTGATTGGGGGCACCCTTGACACTGAAGCTTTCTTT
cdr3_aa: CASSLIGGTLDTEAFF

clone_size: NA
j_call: TRBJ1-4
d_call: NA
v_call: TRBV5-1
cdr3_nt: TGCGCCAGCAGCCTGACGGCACCAACTAATGAAAAACTGTTTTTT
cdr3_aa: CASSLTAPTNEKLFF

clone_size: NA
j_call: TRBJ2-7
d_call: TRBD2
v_call: TRBV2
cdr3_nt: TGTGCCAGCAGCGCCAGACTAGCCGCCTACGAGCAGTACTTC
cdr3_aa: CASSARLAAYEQYF

clone_size: NA
j_call: TRBJ2-7
d_call: TRBD2
v_call: TRBV5-1
cdr3_nt: TGCGCCAGCAGCTCACCGGGAGGAACTTACGAGCAGTACTTC
cdr3_aa: CASSSPGGTYEQYF

clone_size: few
j_call: TRBJ1-5
d_call: TRBD1
v_call: TRBV2
cdr3_nt: TGTGCCAGCAGTGGAGATAAGGGACAGGGCCATAGCAATCAGCCCCAGCATTTT
cdr3_aa: CASSGDKGQGHSNQPQHF

clone_size: NA
j_call: TRBJ1-1
d_call: NA
v_call: TRBV7-8
cdr3_nt: TGTGCCAGCAGCCCCGACAGGTCCCTGAACACTGAAGCTTTCTTT
cdr3_aa: CASSPDRSLNTEAFF

clone_size: NA
j_call: TRBJ2-2
d_call: NA
v_call: TRBV25-1
cdr3_nt: TGTGCCTCCGCCGTAAGCCCAGGGACCGGGGAGCTGTTTTTT
cdr3_aa: CASAVSPGTGELFF

clone_size: few
j_call: TRBJ2-7
d_call: TRBD1
v_call: TRBV7-9
cdr3_nt: TGTGCCAGCAGCGACATTTACGGGACAGGGGGAGAGCAGTACTTC
cdr3_aa: CASSDIYGTGGEQYF

clone_size: NA
j_call: TRBJ1-5
d_call: NA
v_call: TRBV19
cdr3_nt: TGTGCCAGTAGTAGCCGGGACAACCCATTTTTACGGGGCAATCAGCCCCAGCATTTT
cdr3_aa: CASSSRDNPFLRGNQPQHF

clone_size: NA
j_call: TRBJ2-7
d_call: NA
v_call: TRBV11-2
cdr3_nt: TGTGCCAGCAGCCTAGGGGGGTTCGAGCAGTACTTC
cdr3_aa: CASSLGGFEQYF

clone_size: NA
j_call: TRBJ2-7
d_call: TRBD2
v_call: TRBV30
cdr3_nt: TGTGCCTGGAGCCCCCGCCGTAGCGGGATGAGCGAGCAGTACTTC
cdr3_aa: CAWSPRRSGMSEQYF

clone_size: NA
j_call: TRBJ2-5
d_call: TRBD1
v_call: TRBV2
cdr3_nt: TGTGCCAGCAGGGGGGGGACAGGGAAGTGGGAGACCCAGTACTTC
cdr3_aa: CASRGGTGKWETQYF

clone_size: NA
j_call: TRBJ1-4
d_call: NA
v_call: TRBV7-2
cdr3_nt: TGTGCCAGCAGCTTATCCATCGCTAATGAAAAACTGTTTTTT
cdr3_aa: CASSLSIANEKLFF

clone_size: NA
j_call: TRBJ1-2
d_call: NA
v_call: TRBV7-2
cdr3_nt: TGTGCCAGCAGCCCCGGGCCAAATGGCGGCTACACCTTC
cdr3_aa: CASSPGPNGGYTF

clone_size: NA
j_call: TRBJ2-5
d_call: NA
v_call: TRBV5-6
cdr3_nt: TGTGCCAGCAGCTTTTCGCCGGTCGGGGTGAGAGAGACCCAGTACTTC
cdr3_aa: CASSFSPVGVRETQYF

clone_size: few
j_call: TRBJ2-1
d_call: NA
v_call: TRBV29-1
cdr3_nt: TGCAGCGTTGAGATGTACAATGAGCAGTTCTTC
cdr3_aa: CSVEMYNEQFF

clone_size: NA
j_call: TRBJ2-2
d_call: NA
v_call: TRBV4-3
cdr3_nt: TGCGCCAGCAGCCATGCAGGGGTCTCCACCGGGGAGCTGTTTTTT
cdr3_aa: CASSHAGVSTGELFF